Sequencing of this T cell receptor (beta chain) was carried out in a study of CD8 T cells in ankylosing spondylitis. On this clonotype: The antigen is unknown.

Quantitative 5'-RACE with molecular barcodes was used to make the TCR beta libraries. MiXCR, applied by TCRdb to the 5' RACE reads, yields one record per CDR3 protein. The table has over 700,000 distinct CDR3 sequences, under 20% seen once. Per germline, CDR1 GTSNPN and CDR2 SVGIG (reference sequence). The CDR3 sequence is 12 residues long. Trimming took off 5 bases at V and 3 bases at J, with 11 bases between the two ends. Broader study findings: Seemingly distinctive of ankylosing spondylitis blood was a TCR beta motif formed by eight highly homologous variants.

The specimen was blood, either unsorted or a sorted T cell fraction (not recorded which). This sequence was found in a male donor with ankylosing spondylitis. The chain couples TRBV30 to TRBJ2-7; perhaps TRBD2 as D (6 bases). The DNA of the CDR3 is TGTGCCTGGGGCGGGGCGGTCTACGAGCAGTACTTC. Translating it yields CAWGGAVYEQYF.